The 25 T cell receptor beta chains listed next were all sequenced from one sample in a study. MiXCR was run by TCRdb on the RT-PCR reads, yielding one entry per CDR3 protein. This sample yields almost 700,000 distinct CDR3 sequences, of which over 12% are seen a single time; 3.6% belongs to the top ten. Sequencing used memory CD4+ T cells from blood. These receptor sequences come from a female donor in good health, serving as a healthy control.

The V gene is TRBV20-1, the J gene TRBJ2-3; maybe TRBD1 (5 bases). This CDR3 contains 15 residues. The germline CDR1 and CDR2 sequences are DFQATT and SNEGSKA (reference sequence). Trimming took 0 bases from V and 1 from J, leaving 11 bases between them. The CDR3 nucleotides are TGCAGTGCTAGAGACAGGGTGATGGGCACAGATACGCAGTATTTT. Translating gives CSARDRVMGTDTQYF.

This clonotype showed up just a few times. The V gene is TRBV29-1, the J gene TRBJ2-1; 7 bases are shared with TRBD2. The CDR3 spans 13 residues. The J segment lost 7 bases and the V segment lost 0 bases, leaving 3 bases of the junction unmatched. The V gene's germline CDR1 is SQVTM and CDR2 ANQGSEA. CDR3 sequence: CSVEDGSGNEQFF. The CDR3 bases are TGCAGCGTTGAAGATGGTAGCGGGAATGAGCAGTTCTTC.

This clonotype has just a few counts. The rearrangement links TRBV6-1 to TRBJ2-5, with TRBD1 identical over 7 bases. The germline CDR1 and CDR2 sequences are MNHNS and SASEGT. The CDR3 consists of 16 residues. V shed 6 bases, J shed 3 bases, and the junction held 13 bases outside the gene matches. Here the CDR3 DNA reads TGTGCCAGCAGCGATATTAACTTACAGGGGAAAGAGACCCAGTACTTC. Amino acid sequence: CASSDINLQGKETQYF.

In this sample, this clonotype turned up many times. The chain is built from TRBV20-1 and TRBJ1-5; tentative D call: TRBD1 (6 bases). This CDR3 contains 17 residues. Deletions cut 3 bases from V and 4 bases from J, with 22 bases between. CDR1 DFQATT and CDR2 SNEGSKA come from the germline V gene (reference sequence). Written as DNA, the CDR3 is TGCAGTGCTAGTATTCTGGCTCCGGGGGGCGGGAATCAGCCCCAGCATTTT. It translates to CSASILAPGGGNQPQHF.

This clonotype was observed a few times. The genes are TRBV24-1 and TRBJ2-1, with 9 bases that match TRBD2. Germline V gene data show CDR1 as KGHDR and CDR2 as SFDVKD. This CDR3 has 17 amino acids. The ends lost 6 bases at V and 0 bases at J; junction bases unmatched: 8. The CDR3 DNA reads TGTGCCACCAGTCGAGCGGGGGGTCAGAGCTCCTACAATGAGCAGTTCTTC. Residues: CATSRAGGQSSYNEQFF.

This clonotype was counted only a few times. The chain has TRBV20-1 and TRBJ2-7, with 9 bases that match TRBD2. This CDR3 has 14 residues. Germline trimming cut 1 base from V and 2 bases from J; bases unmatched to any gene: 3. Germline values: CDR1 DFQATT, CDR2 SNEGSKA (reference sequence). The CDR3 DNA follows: TGCAGTGCTAGAGGGCGGGAGGGCACCTACGAGCAGTACTTC. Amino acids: CSARGREGTYEQYF.

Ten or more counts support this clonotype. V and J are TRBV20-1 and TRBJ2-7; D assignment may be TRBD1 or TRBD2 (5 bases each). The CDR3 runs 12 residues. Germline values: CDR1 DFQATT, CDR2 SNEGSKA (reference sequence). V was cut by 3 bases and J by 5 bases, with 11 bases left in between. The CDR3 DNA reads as TGCAGTGCTAGCCCCCAGGGACACGAGCAGTACTTC. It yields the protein CSASPQGHEQYF.

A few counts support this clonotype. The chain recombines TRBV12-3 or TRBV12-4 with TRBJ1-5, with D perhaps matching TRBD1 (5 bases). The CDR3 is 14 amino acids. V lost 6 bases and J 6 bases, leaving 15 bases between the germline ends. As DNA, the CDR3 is TGTGCCAGCAGCAGGGCAGGTCGGACTCAGCCCCAGCATTTT. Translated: CASSRAGRTQPQHF.

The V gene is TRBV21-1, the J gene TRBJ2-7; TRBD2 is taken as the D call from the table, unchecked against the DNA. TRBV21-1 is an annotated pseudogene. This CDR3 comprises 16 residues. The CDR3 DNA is TGTGCCAGCAGCAAAGGGGCCCCAGGGAACTCCTACGAGCAGTACTTC. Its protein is CASSKGAPGNSYEQYF.

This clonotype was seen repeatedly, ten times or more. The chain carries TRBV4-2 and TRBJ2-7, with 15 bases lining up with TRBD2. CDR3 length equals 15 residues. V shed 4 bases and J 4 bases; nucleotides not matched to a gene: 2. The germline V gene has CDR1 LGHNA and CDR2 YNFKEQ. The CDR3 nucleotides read TGTGCCAGCAGCCCCGGGACTAGCGGGAGGTACGAGCAGTACTTC. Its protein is CASSPGTSGRYEQYF.

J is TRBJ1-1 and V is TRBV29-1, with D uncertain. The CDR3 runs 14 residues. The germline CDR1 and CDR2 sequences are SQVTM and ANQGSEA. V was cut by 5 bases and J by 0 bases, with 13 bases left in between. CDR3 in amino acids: CSVSGSGMNTEAFF. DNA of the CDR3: TGCAGCGTTTCGGGGAGTGGTATGAACACTGAAGCTTTCTTT.

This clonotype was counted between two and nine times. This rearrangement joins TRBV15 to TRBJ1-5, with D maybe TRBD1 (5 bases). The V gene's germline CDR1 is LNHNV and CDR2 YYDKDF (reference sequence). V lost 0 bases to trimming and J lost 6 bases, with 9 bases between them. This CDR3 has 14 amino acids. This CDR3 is CATSREPQGQPQHF. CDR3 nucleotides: TGTGCCACCAGCAGAGAACCCCAGGGTCAGCCCCAGCATTTT.

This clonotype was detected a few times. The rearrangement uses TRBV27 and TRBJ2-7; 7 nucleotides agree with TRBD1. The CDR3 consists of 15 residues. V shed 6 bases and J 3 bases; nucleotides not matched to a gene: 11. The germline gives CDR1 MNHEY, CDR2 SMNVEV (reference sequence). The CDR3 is CASRILNRGVYEQYF. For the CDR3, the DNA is TGTGCCAGCAGGATACTAAACAGGGGTGTCTACGAGCAGTACTTC.

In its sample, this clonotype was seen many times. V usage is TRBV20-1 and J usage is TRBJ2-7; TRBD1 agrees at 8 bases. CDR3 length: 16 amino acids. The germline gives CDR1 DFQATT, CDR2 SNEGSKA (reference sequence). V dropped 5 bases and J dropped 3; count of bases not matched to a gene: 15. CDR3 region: CSASWPNPTGDYEQYF. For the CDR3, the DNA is TGCAGTGCTTCCTGGCCGAATCCGACAGGGGACTACGAGCAGTACTTC.

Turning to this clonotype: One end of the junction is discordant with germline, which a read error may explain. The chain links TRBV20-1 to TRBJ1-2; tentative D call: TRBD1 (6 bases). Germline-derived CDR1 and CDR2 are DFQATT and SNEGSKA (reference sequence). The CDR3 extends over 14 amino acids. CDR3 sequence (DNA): TGCAGTGCTGGAGATACAGGGATCAGCTATGGCTACACCTTC. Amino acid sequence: CSAGDTGISYGYTF.

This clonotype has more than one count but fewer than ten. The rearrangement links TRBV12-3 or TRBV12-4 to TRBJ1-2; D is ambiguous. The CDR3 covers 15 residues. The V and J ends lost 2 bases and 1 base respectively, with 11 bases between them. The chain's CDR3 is CASSLWQSFNYGYTF. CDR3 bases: TGTGCCAGCAGTTTATGGCAGAGTTTTAACTATGGCTACACCTTC.

CDR3 loop: CASSPREEYNEQFF. The CDR3, as DNA: TGTGCCAGCAGCCCACGTGAGGAATACAATGAGCAGTTCTTC. V gene TRBV12-3 or TRBV12-4 combines with J gene TRBJ2-1; no reliable D call. V dropped 6 bases and J dropped 4 bases, with 13 bases sitting between them. This CDR3 is built from 14 residues.

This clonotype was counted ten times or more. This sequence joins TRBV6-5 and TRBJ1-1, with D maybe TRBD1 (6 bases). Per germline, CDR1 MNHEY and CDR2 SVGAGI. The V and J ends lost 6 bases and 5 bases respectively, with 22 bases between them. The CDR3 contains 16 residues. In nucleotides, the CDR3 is TGTGCCAGCAGGGCTGGGGGGGGGCCGTGGCAGACTGAAGCTTTCTTT. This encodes CASRAGGGPWQTEAFF.

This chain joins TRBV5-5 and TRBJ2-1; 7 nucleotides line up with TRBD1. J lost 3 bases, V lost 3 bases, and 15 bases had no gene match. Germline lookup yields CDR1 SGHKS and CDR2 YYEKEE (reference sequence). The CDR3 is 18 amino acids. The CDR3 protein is CASSSRRPGQLYYNEQFF. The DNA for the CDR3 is TGTGCCAGCAGCTCCCGGCGACCGGGACAGCTATACTACAATGAGCAGTTCTTC.

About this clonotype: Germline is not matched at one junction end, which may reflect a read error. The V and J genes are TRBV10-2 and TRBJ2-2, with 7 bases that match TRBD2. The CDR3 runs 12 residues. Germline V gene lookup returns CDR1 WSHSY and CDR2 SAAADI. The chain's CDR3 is CVSGSGTGELFF. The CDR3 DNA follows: TGCGTCAGCGGTAGCGGGACCGGGGAGCTGTTTTTT.

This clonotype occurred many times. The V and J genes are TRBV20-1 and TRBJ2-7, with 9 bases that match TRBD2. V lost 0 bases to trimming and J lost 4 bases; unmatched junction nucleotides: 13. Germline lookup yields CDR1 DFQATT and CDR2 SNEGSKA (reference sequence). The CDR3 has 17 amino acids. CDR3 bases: TGCAGTGCTAGAGAGATCGCCGCTAGCGGGACTTTATACGAGCAGTACTTC. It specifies CSAREIAASGTLYEQYF.

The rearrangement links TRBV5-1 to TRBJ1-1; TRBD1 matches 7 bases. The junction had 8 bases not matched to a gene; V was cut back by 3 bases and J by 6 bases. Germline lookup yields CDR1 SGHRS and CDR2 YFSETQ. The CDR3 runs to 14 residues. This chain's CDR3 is CASSSQTGRAEAFF. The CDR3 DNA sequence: TGCGCCAGCAGCTCCCAGACAGGGCGGGCTGAAGCTTTCTTT.

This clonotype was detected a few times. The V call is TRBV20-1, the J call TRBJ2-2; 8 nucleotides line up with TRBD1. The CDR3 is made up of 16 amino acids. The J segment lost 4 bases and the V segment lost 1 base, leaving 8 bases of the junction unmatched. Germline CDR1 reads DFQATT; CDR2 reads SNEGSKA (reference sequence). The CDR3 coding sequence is TGCAGTGCTAGAGTCCTCCAGGGGGCAGGCACCGGGGAGCTGTTTTTT. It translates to CSARVLQGAGTGELFF.

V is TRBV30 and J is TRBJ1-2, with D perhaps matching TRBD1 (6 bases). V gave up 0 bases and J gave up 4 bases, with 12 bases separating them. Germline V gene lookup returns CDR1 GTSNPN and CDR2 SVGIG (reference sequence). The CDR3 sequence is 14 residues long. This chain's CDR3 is CAWSVRGTAYGYTF. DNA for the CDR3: TGTGCCTGGAGTGTAAGGGGGACCGCCTATGGCTACACCTTC.

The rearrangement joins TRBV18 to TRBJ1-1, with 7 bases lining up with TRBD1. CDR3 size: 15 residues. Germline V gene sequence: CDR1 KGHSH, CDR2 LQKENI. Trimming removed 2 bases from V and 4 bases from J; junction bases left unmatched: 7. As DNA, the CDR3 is TGTGCCAGCTCACCAGTGACAGGGCGGTCCACTGAAGCTTTCTTT. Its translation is CASSPVTGRSTEAFF.